This TCR beta chain was identified in a study of patients and donors after allogeneic stem cell transplantation. CDR1 and CDR2 from the germline V gene are KGHDR and SFDVKD. Between the trimmed V and J ends, which lost 9 bases and 9 bases, there was a span of 20 bases. The CDR3 loop spans 14 amino acids. MiXCR was run by TCRdb on the RT-PCR reads, yielding one entry per CDR3 protein. The repertoire holds 400,000 to 450,000 distinct CDR3 sequences, with 16% as singletons. This clonotype appeared a few times. Sequencing input: blood, either unsorted or a sorted T cell fraction (not recorded which). The clonotype originates from a human donor who was either an allogeneic HSCT recipient or a stem cell or donor lymphocyte infusion donor (not recorded which). It is not recorded whose cells these are; they may come from a transplant donor. This chain joins TRBV24-1 and TRBJ2-1; D might be TRBD1 or TRBD2, each matching 5 bases. The CDR3 DNA follows: TGTGCCACCCAGGCCCTAGGGGCTCGGGGTGAGCAGTTCTTC. It yields the protein CATQALGARGEQFF.